Below, 31 T cell receptor beta chains from the same sample are listed, as sequenced in a study of cytomegalovirus exposure and HLA in healthy donors. Primers included in the PCR were 60 Vbeta and 13 Jbeta primers. TCRdb keeps only in-frame clones here, not all; method: immunoSEQ multiplex PCR. The profile shows some 130,000 clones, 72% of them singletons. The sequenced material came from PBMCs. These receptors were taken from a man aged 45-65 years in good health and CMV-seropositive.

CDR3 DNA: TGTGCCAGCAGCTTAGAGGGGGGGAAGCAAGAGACCCAGTACTTC. This gives the protein CASSLEGGKQETQYF. This chain links TRBV11-2 with TRBJ2-5, with 7 positions matching TRBD2. The CDR3 sequence is 15 residues long. V was clipped by 0 bases and J by 2 bases; unmatched bases: 3. Germline V gives CDR1 SGHAT, CDR2 FQNNGV.

The CDR3 sequence: CASSAGGSSYNEQFF. The CDR3 DNA reads as TGTGCCAGCAGCGCCGGGGGGAGCTCCTACAATGAGCAGTTCTTC. The chain carries TRBV9 and TRBJ2-1, with 7 bases lining up with TRBD2. This CDR3 is built from 15 residues. After removal of 3 bases from V and 0 bases from J, the junction contained 3 bases not matched to a gene. Germline loops: CDR1 SGDLS, CDR2 YYNGEE.

The chain uses TRBV11-3 and TRBJ1-2; D may be TRBD1 (5 bases). Trimming pared 3 bases from V and 9 bases from J, leaving 17 bases between. The CDR3 is 14 residues long. Per the germline V gene, CDR1 is SGHNT and CDR2 is YENEEA. CDR3 protein: CASSLGKGYISYTF. CDR3 DNA sequence: TGTGCCAGCAGCTTGGGGAAGGGGTATATCAGCTACACCTTC.

The chain recombines TRBV10-3 with TRBJ2-7; TRBD2 matches 15 bases. CDR3 size: 20 residues. The germline V gene has CDR1 ENHRY and CDR2 SYGVKD. V lost 2 bases and J lost 0; bases outside the gene matches: 11. For the CDR3, the DNA is TGTGCCATCAGTGAGGGGTCCGGGACTAGCGGGAGGAGAGGCTCCTACGAGCAGTACTTC. This gives the protein CAISEGSGTSGRRGSYEQYF.

The J gene is TRBJ1-5, the V gene TRBV11-2; D is perhaps TRBD1 (6 bases). The germline V gene has CDR1 SGHAT and CDR2 FQNNGV. With 4 bases removed from V and 8 bases from J, the gap between germline ends came to 12 bases. The CDR3 extends over 13 amino acids. CDR3 in amino acids: CASSSGPGEPQHF. CDR3 DNA: TGTGCCAGCAGCTCGGGCCCAGGGGAGCCCCAGCATTTT. The full variable domain, in which reference TRBV11-2 and TRBJ1-5 provide the parts outside the CDR3, is EAGVAQSPRYKIIEKRQSVAFWCNPISGHATLYWYQQILGQGPKLLIQFQNNGVVDDSQLPKDRFSAERLKGVDSTLKIQPAKLEDSAVYLCASSSGPGEPQHFGDGTRLSIL.

The CDR3 DNA reads TGCAGTGCTAGGGGAGAGGCTGAAGCTTTCTTT. This sequence encodes CSARGEAEAFF. The chain is built from TRBV20-1 and TRBJ1-1; no firm D call. Germline CDR1 reads DFQATT; CDR2 reads SNEGSKA (reference sequence). V lost 3 bases to trimming and J lost 6 bases, with 8 bases between them. CDR3 length equals 11 residues.

This chain joins TRBV6-1 and TRBJ2-7; TRBD2 is a possible D gene (6 bases). The V gene's germline CDR1 is MNHNS and CDR2 SASEGT. The CDR3 is 15 amino acids. V dropped 2 bases and J dropped 2 bases, with 13 bases sitting between them. Written as DNA, the CDR3 is TGTGCCAGCAGTGAATGGGGAGGACGGACCTACGAGCAGTACTTC. It specifies CASSEWGGRTYEQYF.

A few counts support this clone. The J gene is TRBJ1-2, the V gene TRBV11-2, with 7 positions matching TRBD1. V dropped 1 base and J dropped 6; count of bases not matched to a gene: 11. Germline V gives CDR1 SGHAT, CDR2 FQNNGV. This CDR3 is built from 16 residues. CDR3 sequence reads: CASSLAREQGMNGYTF. The CDR3 bases are TGTGCCAGCAGCTTAGCTCGAGAACAGGGGATGAATGGCTACACCTTC.

This clone was recorded only once. The rearrangement uses TRBV6-5 and TRBJ2-7, with TRBD1 as a possible D gene (5 bases). This CDR3 spans 14 amino acids. Germline assignment: CDR1 MNHEY and CDR2 SVGAGI. With 0 bases removed from V and 3 bases from J, the gap between germline ends came to 9 bases. CDR3 coding DNA: TGTGCCAGCAGTTACTCGAGGACAAGCTACGAGCAGTACTTC. Amino acids: CASSYSRTSYEQYF.

The chain couples TRBV7-9 to TRBJ2-1, with D perhaps TRBD1 (6 bases). This CDR3 comprises 12 residues. Germline CDR1 SEHNR, CDR2 FQNEAQ (reference sequence). Deletions cut 8 bases from V and 4 bases from J, with 9 bases between. The CDR3: CASQDSYNEQFF. In DNA, the CDR3 is TGTGCCAGCCAGGACAGTTACAATGAGCAGTTCTTC.

This chain links TRBV28 with TRBJ2-7; no clear D gene. The length of the CDR3 is 12 residues. V was shortened by 10 bases and J by 3 bases, with 13 bases between the two germline ends. The germline V gene has CDR1 MDHEN and CDR2 SYDVKM. This CDR3 reads CAIGRGNYEQYF. As DNA, the CDR3 is TGTGCCATCGGCAGAGGTAACTACGAGCAGTACTTC.

DNA for the CDR3: TGCGCCAGCAGCGGACAAACAGGGAACACTGAAGCTTTCTTT. It codes for CASSGQTGNTEAFF. The V gene is TRBV5-1, the J gene TRBJ1-1; weak D call: TRBD1 (5 bases). Trimming pared 4 bases from V and 1 base from J, leaving 11 bases between. CDR3 size: 14 residues. Germline assignment: CDR1 SGHRS and CDR2 YFSETQ.

The rearrangement joins TRBV19 to TRBJ1-5, with a weak D call TRBD1 (5 bases). The CDR3 has 13 amino acids. V dropped 4 bases and J dropped 3 bases, with 7 bases sitting between them. Looked up from germline, CDR1 is LNHDA and CDR2 is SQIVND (reference sequence). This chain's CDR3 is CASSTGFNQPQHF. The CDR3 nucleotides read TGTGCCAGTAGTACAGGGTTCAATCAGCCCCAGCATTTT.

The V and J genes are TRBV7-2 and TRBJ2-3; TRBD2 matches 9 bases. From germline, CDR1 is SGHTA and CDR2 FQGNSA. The CDR3 runs 16 residues. Unmatched junction bases numbered 7, after V lost 5 bases and J lost 1 base. In DNA, the CDR3 is TGTGCCAGCAGCCCGCGGGGGGGCGCGGGCACAGATACGCAGTATTTT. This encodes CASSPRGGAGTDTQYF. The whole variable domain, remainder taken from reference TRBV7-2 and TRBJ2-3, is GAGVSQSPSNKVTEKGKDVELRCDPISGHTALYWYRQSLGQGLEFLIYFQGNSAPDKSGLPSDRFSAERTGGSVSTLTIQRTQQEDSAVYLCASSPRGGAGTDTQYFGPGTRLTVL.

V and J are TRBV6-5 and TRBJ2-4, with D possibly TRBD1 on 5 matching bases. CDR1 MNHEY and CDR2 SVGAGI come from the germline V gene. The CDR3 spans 14 residues. Trimming took off 8 bases at V and 5 bases at J, with 16 bases between the two ends. The CDR3 spells CASAIGDSENIQYF. In DNA form, the CDR3 reads TGTGCCAGCGCGATAGGGGATTCAGAAAACATTCAGTACTTC.

The chain combines TRBV19 with TRBJ2-7; 8 bases match TRBD1. The junction had 6 bases not matched to a gene; V was cut back by 3 bases and J by 2 bases. The CDR3 extends over 15 amino acids. Germline V gene data show CDR1 as LNHDA and CDR2 as SQIVND (reference sequence). CDR3 DNA: TGTGCCAGTAGTATGAGGACAGGGTGGGCCTACGAGCAGTACTTC. It codes for CASSMRTGWAYEQYF.

The chain couples TRBV10-3 to TRBJ1-2; TRBD1 is a possible D gene (5 bases). CDR3 size: 16 residues. Trimming pared 7 bases from V and 4 bases from J, leaving 22 bases between. The germline V gene has CDR1 ENHRY and CDR2 SYGVKD. CDR3 bases: TGTGCCATCACCGCATCTGGGCAGGGTGCTAGCTATGGCTACACCTTC. It codes for CAITASGQGASYGYTF.

V is TRBV5-1 and J is TRBJ1-1; possible D gene TRBD1, 5 bases. The CDR3 is made up of 15 amino acids. The V end lost 0 bases, the J end lost 1 base, and 10 bases lay between the germline ends. Germline CDR1 and CDR2: SGHRS and YFSETQ. The CDR3 reads CASSLVAGPNTEAFF. CDR3 coding DNA: TGCGCCAGCAGCTTGGTTGCAGGGCCGAACACTGAAGCTTTCTTT.

This chain uses TRBV2 with TRBJ1-5; 9 bases line up with TRBD1. V was pared by 5 bases and J by 0 bases, with 5 bases of the junction left unmatched. Germline V CDR1 and CDR2: SNHLY, FYNNEI. CDR3 length: 16 amino acids. The CDR3 DNA reads as TGTGCCAGCAGTCGACAGGGGGGGAATAGCAATCAGCCCCAGCATTTT. Protein: CASSRQGGNSNQPQHF.

V usage is TRBV5-1 and J usage is TRBJ2-3, with a possible D match to TRBD2 (6 bases). In germline, CDR1 is SGHRS, CDR2 YFSETQ. Trimming stripped 0 bases from V and 2 bases from J, with 7 bases between. CDR3 size: 14 residues. The CDR3 sequence: CASSLGDFTDTQYF. The CDR3 nucleotides read TGCGCCAGCAGCTTGGGGGACTTCACAGATACGCAGTATTTT.

The genes are TRBV19 and TRBJ2-1; 8 nucleotides line up with TRBD2. After removal of 2 bases from V and 4 bases from J, the junction contained 4 bases not matched to a gene. From germline, CDR1 is LNHDA and CDR2 SQIVND (reference sequence). This CDR3 spans 15 amino acids. Here the CDR3 reads CASSITAGAYNEQFF. The CDR3 DNA reads as TGTGCCAGTAGTATAACAGCGGGAGCATACAATGAGCAGTTCTTC.

About this clone itself: A read error may produce the germline difference seen at one junction end. This sequence joins TRBV4-1 and TRBJ2-3, with TRBD2 identical over 8 bases. Germline CDR1 is MGHRA and CDR2 is YSYEKL. This CDR3 is 18 amino acids long. In nucleotides, the CDR3 is TGCGCCAGCAGCCAATCCGGGGGGGCTCGGATTAGCACAGATGCGCAGTATTTT. Its translation: CASSQSGGARISTDAQYF.

This chain links TRBV2 with TRBJ2-7; D perhaps matches TRBD2 (6 bases). The CDR3 has 15 residues. The ends were cut back, 1 base at V and 2 bases at J, with 12 bases in the middle. Germline lookup yields CDR1 SNHLY and CDR2 FYNNEI. DNA for the CDR3: TGTGCCAGCAGTGAAGGGGGACTTAAAACCTACGAGCAGTACTTC. It yields the protein CASSEGGLKTYEQYF.

The chain is built from TRBV19 and TRBJ1-5, with TRBD1 matching over 12 bases. CDR1 and CDR2 (germline): LNHDA, SQIVND (reference sequence). The CDR3 spans 15 residues. The V and J ends lost 4 bases and 7 bases, in that order; junction bases with no gene match: 5. CDR3 sequence: CASSRGQGASQPQHF. The CDR3 DNA follows: TGTGCCAGTAGTAGGGGACAGGGGGCTTCACAGCCCCAGCATTTT.

J is TRBJ1-1 and V is TRBV6-5, with D possibly TRBD1 on 5 matching bases. The V gene's germline CDR1 is MNHEY and CDR2 SVGAGI. The germline V and J ends were trimmed by 6 bases and 3 bases, with 5 bases remaining between them. The CDR3 spans 11 residues. CDR3 residues: CASSRDTEAFF. The CDR3 DNA follows: TGTGCCAGCAGCAGGGACACTGAAGCTTTCTTT.

This clone was detected a few times. The V gene is TRBV18, the J gene TRBJ1-2; 12 positions match TRBD1. V lost 2 bases and J lost 7; bases outside the gene matches: 8. Germline lookup yields CDR1 KGHSH and CDR2 LQKENI. The CDR3 has 16 residues. The CDR3 sequence is CASSPMVGQGAIGYTF. CDR3 in DNA: TGTGCCAGCTCACCAATGGTGGGACAGGGGGCGATTGGCTACACCTTC.

The chain is built from TRBV5-1 and TRBJ1-4; D possibly corresponds to TRBD1 (6 bases). CDR3 size: 14 residues. V lost 2 bases, J lost 3 bases, and 8 bases lay in between. Germline V lookup: CDR1 SGHRS, CDR2 YFSETQ. This CDR3 reads CASSLPGANEKLFF. The DNA of the CDR3 is TGCGCCAGCAGCTTACCAGGGGCTAATGAAAAACTGTTTTTT.

This chain joins TRBV5-1 and TRBJ2-5; TRBD1 might be the D (6 bases). V lost 3 bases and J 1 base, leaving 19 bases between the germline ends. Germline CDR1 and CDR2: SGHRS and YFSETQ. The CDR3 consists of 17 residues. CDR3 protein: CASSSTIGQTIQETQYF. The CDR3 DNA reads TGCGCCAGCAGCTCGACCATCGGACAGACAATCCAAGAGACCCAGTACTTC.

The J gene is TRBJ1-2, the V gene TRBV5-4, with D possibly matching TRBD1 (5 bases). The V end was cut by 4 bases, the J end by 2 bases, with 15 bases between. This CDR3 is built from 15 residues. Germline lookup yields CDR1 SGHNT and CDR2 YYREEE (reference sequence). CDR3 amino acids: CASSLTQGRNYGYTF. The DNA of the CDR3 is TGTGCCAGCAGCCTTACTCAGGGAAGGAACTATGGCTACACCTTC.

The V gene is TRBV5-4, the J gene TRBJ2-7; 8 bases line up with TRBD2. CDR1 and CDR2 from the germline V gene are SGHNT and YYREEE (reference sequence). The CDR3 is made up of 14 amino acids. V was clipped by 1 base and J by 6 bases; unmatched bases: 6. The CDR3 spells CASSLRGGVREQYF. The DNA of the CDR3 is TGTGCCAGCAGCTTGCGGGGGGGAGTACGCGAGCAGTACTTC.

This clone was seen only a few times. This sequence joins TRBV6-5 and TRBJ2-7; 9 bases line up with TRBD2. The CDR3 has 15 amino acids. Unmatched junction bases numbered 6, after V lost 0 bases and J lost 6 bases. CDR1 is MNHEY and CDR2 is SVGAGI in the germline V gene. The chain's CDR3 is CASSYSGAGGSEQYF. Here the CDR3 DNA reads TGTGCCAGCAGTTACTCAGGAGCGGGAGGAAGCGAGCAGTACTTC.